These 10 T cell receptor beta chains came from one sample sequenced in a study of cytomegalovirus exposure and HLA in healthy donors. The PCR had 60 Vbeta and 13 Jbeta primers. Data came from immunoSEQ multiplex PCR; TCRdb stores just in-frame clones and leaves some out. The data hold some 150,000 clones, with about 85% observed a single time. The specimen sequenced was PBMCs. These receptors originate from a human donor in good health.

The V call is TRBV7-8, the J call TRBJ1-2; no firm D call. CDR1 and CDR2 from the germline V gene are SGHVS and FQNEAQ. V lost 1 base, J lost 7 bases, and 25 bases lay in between. This CDR3 region has 18 residues. In DNA form, the CDR3 reads TGTGCCAGCAGCTTAGAACGTCCCGAGGGTCCGGCTATCGGTGGCTACACCTTC. Translation gives CASSLERPEGPAIGGYTF.

This clone was observed once. The chain is built from TRBV6-6 and TRBJ2-7; TRBD1 agrees at 7 bases. The CDR3 sequence is 13 residues long. Germline CDR1 and CDR2: MNHNY and SVGAGI (reference sequence). Trimming took 6 bases from V and 6 from J; bases not matched to a gene: 8. CDR3 region: CASRTDRAREQYF. CDR3 nucleotides: TGTGCCAGCAGGACCGACAGGGCGCGCGAGCAGTACTTC.

The chain carries TRBV29-1 and TRBJ2-7; 9 nucleotides agree with TRBD2. CDR3 length equals 17 residues. Germline-derived CDR1 and CDR2 are SQVTM and ANQGSEA. V gave up 2 bases and J gave up 6 bases; unmatched junction bases: 17. This CDR3 is CSVERDGRGTSRGEQYF. In nucleotides, the CDR3 is TGCAGCGTTGAACGGGACGGCCGAGGGACTAGCCGTGGCGAGCAGTACTTC.

The chain couples TRBV7-6 to TRBJ1-1, with a possible D match to TRBD1 (5 bases). CDR3 length: 14 residues. Germline CDR1 reads SGHVS; CDR2 reads FNYEAQ. Trimming cost V 5 bases and J 4 bases, with 14 bases left between them. The CDR3 DNA reads TGTGCCAGCAGCCGCCGGCGGGGCACCACTGAAGCTTTCTTT. The encoded protein is CASSRRRGTTEAFF.

This clone has only one observation. This rearrangement joins TRBV19 to TRBJ1-5; 9 positions match TRBD1. The CDR3 runs to 15 residues. V shed 7 bases and J 6 bases; nucleotides not matched to a gene: 10. Germline V gene lookup returns CDR1 LNHDA and CDR2 SQIVND (reference sequence). The CDR3 protein is CASTPTGGQGQPQHF. CDR3 coding DNA: TGTGCCAGTACCCCGACAGGGGGGCAGGGTCAGCCCCAGCATTTT. The full variable domain, completed using reference TRBV19 and TRBJ1-5, is DGGITQSPKYLFRKEGQNVTLSCEQNLNHDAMYWYRQDPGQGLRLIYYSQIVNDFQKGDIAEGYSVSREKKESFPLTVTSAQKNPTAFYLCASTPTGGQGQPQHFGDGTRLSIL.

This chain joins TRBV4-2 and TRBJ2-1; TRBD1 is a possible D gene (6 bases). Germline values: CDR1 LGHNA, CDR2 YNFKEQ. Between the trimmed V and J ends, which lost 5 bases and 9 bases, there was a span of 11 bases. The CDR3 extends over 12 amino acids. Here the CDR3 DNA reads TGTGCCAGCAGCTCAGGGGTGAGTGAGCAGTTCTTC. Protein: CASSSGVSEQFF.

The chain couples TRBV18 to TRBJ1-1; a weak D match, TRBD1 (6 bases). The CDR3 consists of 15 residues. Germline assignment: CDR1 KGHSH and CDR2 LQKENI. Trimming removed 4 bases at V and 3 bases at J, with 15 bases between. The CDR3 is CASSQKQGSDTEAFF. DNA for the CDR3: TGTGCCAGCTCACAAAAACAGGGATCGGACACTGAAGCTTTCTTT.

The rearrangement joins TRBV7-2 to TRBJ1-5, with D maybe TRBD1 (5 bases). Deletions cut 1 base from V and 6 bases from J, with 10 bases between. The germline CDR1 and CDR2 sequences are SGHTA and FQGNSA. The CDR3 length is 14 residues. The CDR3 DNA reads as TGTGCCAGCAGCTTAGGGACAACATTTCAGCCCCAGCATTTT. It encodes CASSLGTTFQPQHF. The variable domain in full, completed from reference TRBV7-2 and TRBJ1-5, reads GAGVSQSPSNKVTEKGKDVELRCDPISGHTALYWYRQSLGQGLEFLIYFQGNSAPDKSGLPSDRFSAERTGGSVSTLTIQRTQQEDSAVYLCASSLGTTFQPQHFGDGTRLSIL.

The chain employs TRBV19 and TRBJ2-5, with TRBD1 matching 7 bases. The ends lost 5 bases at V and 1 base at J; junction bases unmatched: 7. The CDR3 loop spans 15 amino acids. Germline V gene data show CDR1 as LNHDA and CDR2 as SQIVND (reference sequence). The CDR3 loop reads CASSPYRGPQETQYF. The CDR3 nucleotides are TGTGCCAGTAGTCCCTACAGGGGACCCCAAGAGACCCAGTACTTC.

The chain employs TRBV6-1 and TRBJ2-7; D ambiguous. The germline CDR1 and CDR2 sequences are MNHNS and SASEGT. Between the trimmed V and J ends, which lost 6 bases and 4 bases, there was a span of 4 bases. This CDR3 comprises 10 residues. Written as DNA, the CDR3 is TGTGCCAGCAGCAGGTACGAGCAGTACTTC. This encodes CASSRYEQYF.